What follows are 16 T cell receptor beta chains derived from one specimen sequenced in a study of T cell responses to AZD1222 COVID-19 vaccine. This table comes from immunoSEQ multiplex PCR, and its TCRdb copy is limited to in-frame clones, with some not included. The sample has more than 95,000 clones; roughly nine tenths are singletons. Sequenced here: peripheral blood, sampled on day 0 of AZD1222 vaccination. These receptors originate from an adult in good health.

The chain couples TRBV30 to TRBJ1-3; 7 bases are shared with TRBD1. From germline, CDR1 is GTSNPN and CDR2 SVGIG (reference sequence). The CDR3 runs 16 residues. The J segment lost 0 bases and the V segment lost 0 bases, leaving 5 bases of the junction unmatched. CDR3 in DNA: TGTGCCTGGAGTGTACTCCGGGACAGCTCTGGAAACACCATATATTTT. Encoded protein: CAWSVLRDSSGNTIYF.

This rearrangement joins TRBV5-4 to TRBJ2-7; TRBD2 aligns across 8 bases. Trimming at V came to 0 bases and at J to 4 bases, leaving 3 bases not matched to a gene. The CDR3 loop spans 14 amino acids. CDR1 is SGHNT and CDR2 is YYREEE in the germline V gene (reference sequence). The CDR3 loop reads CASSLGAGAYEQYF. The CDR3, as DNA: TGTGCCAGCAGCTTGGGAGCGGGAGCTTACGAGCAGTACTTC.

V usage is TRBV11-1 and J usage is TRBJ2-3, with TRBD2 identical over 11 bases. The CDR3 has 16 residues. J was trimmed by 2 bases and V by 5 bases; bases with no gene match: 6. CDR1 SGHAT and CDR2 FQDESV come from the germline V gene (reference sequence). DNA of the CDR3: TGTGCCAGCAGCCTTACTAGCGGGGGATACACAGATACGCAGTATTTT. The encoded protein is CASSLTSGGYTDTQYF. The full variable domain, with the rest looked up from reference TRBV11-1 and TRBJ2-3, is EAEVAQSPRYKITEKSQAVAFWCDPISGHATLYWYRQILGQGPELLVQFQDESVVDDSQLPKDRFSAERLKGVDSTLKIQPAELGDSAMYLCASSLTSGGYTDTQYFGPGTRLTVL.

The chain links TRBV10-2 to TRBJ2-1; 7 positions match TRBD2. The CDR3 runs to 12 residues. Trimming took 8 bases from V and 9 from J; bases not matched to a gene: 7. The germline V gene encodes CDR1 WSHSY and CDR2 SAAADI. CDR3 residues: CASSSGNSEQFF. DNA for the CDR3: TGCGCCAGCTCAAGCGGGAATAGTGAGCAGTTCTTC.

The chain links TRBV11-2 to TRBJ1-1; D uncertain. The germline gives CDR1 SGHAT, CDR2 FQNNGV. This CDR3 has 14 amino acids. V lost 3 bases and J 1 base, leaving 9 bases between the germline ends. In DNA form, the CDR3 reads TGTGCCAGCAGCTTCTGGTCGGCGAACACTGAAGCTTTCTTT. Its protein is CASSFWSANTEAFF.

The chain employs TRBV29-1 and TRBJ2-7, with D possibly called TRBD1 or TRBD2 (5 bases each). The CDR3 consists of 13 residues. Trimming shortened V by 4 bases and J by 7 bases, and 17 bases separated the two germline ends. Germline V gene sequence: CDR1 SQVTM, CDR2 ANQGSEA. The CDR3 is CSVGTGRSGEQYF. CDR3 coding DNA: TGCAGCGTTGGGACTGGACGTTCAGGGGAGCAGTACTTC.

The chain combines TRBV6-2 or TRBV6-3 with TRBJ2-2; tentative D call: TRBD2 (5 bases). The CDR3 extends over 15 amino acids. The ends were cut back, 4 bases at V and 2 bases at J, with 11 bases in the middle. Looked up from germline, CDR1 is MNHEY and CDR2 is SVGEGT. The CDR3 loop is CASSSGGPNTGELFF. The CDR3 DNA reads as TGTGCCAGCAGTTCCGGCGGGCCCAACACCGGGGAGCTGTTTTTT.

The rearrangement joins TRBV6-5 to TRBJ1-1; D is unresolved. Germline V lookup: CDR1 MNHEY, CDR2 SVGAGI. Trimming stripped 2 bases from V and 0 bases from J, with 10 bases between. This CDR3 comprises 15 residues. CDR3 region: CASSYGQLMNTEAFF. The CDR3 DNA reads TGTGCCAGCAGTTACGGGCAGCTTATGAACACTGAAGCTTTCTTT.

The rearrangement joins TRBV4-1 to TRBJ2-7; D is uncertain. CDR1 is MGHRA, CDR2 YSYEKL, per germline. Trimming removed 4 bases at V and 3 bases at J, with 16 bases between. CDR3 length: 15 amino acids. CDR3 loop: CASSRIQWNGYEQYF. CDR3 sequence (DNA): TGCGCCAGCAGCCGGATACAATGGAACGGCTACGAGCAGTACTTC.

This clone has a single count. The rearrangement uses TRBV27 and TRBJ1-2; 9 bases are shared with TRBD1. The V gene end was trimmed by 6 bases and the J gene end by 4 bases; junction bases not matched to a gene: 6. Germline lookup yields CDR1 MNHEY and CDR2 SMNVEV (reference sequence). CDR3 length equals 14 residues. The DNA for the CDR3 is TGTGCCAGCAGCTTAGGACAGGGGTTCTATGGCTACACCTTC. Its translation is CASSLGQGFYGYTF.

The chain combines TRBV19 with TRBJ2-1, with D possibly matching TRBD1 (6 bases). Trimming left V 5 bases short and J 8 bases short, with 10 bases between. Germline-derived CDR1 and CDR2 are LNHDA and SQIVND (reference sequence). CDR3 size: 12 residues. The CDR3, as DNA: TGTGCCAGTAGTGGGACAATCCATGAGCAGTTCTTC. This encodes CASSGTIHEQFF.

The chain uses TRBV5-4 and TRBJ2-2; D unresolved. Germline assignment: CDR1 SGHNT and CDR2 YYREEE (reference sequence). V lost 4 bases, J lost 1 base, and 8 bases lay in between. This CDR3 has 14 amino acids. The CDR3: CASSLTENTGELFF. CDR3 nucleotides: TGTGCCAGCAGCCTAACCGAGAACACCGGGGAGCTGTTTTTT.

CDR3 sequence (DNA): TGTGCCAGCAGCCAAGGCCTGGGGGTCCGAGCTTTCTTT. Encoded protein: CASSQGLGVRAFF. The chain carries TRBV4-2 and TRBJ1-1; D may be TRBD1 (5 bases). Trimming removed 1 base at V and 10 bases at J, with 13 bases between. Germline CDR1 and CDR2: LGHNA and YNFKEQ. This CDR3 contains 13 residues.

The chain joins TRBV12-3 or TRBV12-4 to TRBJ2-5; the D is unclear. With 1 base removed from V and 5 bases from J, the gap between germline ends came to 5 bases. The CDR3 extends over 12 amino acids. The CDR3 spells CASSLGSETQYF. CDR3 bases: TGTGCCAGCAGTTTAGGGTCGGAGACCCAGTACTTC.

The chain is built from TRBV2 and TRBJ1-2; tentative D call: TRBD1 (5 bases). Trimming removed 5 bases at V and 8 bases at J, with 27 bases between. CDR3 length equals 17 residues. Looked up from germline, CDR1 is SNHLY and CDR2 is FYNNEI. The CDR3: CASSLTWTRDHAGGYTF. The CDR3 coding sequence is TGTGCCAGCAGTTTAACTTGGACTAGGGACCACGCTGGGGGCTACACCTTC.

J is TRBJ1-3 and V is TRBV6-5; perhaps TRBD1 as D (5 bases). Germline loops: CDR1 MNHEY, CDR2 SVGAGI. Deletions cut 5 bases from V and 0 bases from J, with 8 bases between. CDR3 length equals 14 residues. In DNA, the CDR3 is TGTGCCAGCAGTATGGGGGGCTCTGGAAACACCATATATTTT. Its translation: CASSMGGSGNTIYF.